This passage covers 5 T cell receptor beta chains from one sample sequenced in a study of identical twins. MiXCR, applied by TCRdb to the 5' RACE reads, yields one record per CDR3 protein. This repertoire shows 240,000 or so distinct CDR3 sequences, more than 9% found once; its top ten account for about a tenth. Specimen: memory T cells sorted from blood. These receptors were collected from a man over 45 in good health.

The CDR3 nucleotides are TGCAGTGCCCAACCCGGGACTACTGCACGCAATACGCAGTATTTT. Its translation: CSAQPGTTARNTQYF. The J gene is TRBJ2-3, the V gene TRBV20-1, with 7 bases identical to TRBD2. This CDR3 is 15 amino acids long. V lost 6 bases, J lost 7 bases, and 16 bases stayed unmatched. The V gene's germline CDR1 is DFQATT and CDR2 SNEGSKA (reference sequence).

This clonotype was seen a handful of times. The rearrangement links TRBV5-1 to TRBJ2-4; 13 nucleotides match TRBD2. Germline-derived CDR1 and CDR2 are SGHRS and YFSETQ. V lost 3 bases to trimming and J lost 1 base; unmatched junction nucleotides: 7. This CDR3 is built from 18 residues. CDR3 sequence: CASSSGLAGLVAKNIQYF. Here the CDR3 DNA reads TGCGCCAGCAGCTCGGGACTAGCGGGACTGGTGGCCAAAAACATTCAGTACTTC. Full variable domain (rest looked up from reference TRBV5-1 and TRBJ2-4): KAGVTQTPRYLIKTRGQQVTLSCSPISGHRSVSWYQQTPGQGLQFLFEYFSETQRNKGNFPGRFSGRQFSNSRSEMNVSTLELGDSALYLCASSSGLAGLVAKNIQYFGAGTRLSVL.

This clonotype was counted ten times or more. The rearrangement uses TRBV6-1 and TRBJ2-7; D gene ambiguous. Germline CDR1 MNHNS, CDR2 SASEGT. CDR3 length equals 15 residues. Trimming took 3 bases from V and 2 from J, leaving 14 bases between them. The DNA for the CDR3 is TGTGCCAGCAGTGACCGCGACGCTATCCCCTACGAGCAGTACTTC. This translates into CASSDRDAIPYEQYF.

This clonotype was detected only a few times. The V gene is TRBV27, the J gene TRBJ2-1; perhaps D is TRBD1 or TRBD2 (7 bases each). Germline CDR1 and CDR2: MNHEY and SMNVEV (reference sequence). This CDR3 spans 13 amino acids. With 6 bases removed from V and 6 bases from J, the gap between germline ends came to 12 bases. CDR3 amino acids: CASRAGQSNEQFF. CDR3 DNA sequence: TGTGCCAGCAGAGCGGGACAGTCCAATGAGCAGTTCTTC.

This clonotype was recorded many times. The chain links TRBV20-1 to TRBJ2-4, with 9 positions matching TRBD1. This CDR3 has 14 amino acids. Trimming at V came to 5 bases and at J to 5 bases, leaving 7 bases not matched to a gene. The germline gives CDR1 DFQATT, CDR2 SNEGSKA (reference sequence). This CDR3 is CSALRDRVQNIQYF. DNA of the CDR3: TGCAGTGCTCTCCGGGACAGGGTGCAAAACATTCAGTACTTC.